The clone carrying this T cell receptor (beta chain) has ten or more counts. What it binds is not known. The sample is drawn from a study of T cells after yellow fever vaccination. In the study overall: The SMART-Seq v4 Ultra Low Input method served to prepare the low-cell-number fractions.

CDR1 and CDR2 (germline): MNHEY, SVGEGT. The germline V and J ends were trimmed by 3 bases and 6 bases, with 12 bases remaining between them. The CDR3 sequence is 14 residues long. TCRdb analysed the 5' RACE reads with MiXCR anew, one entry per CDR3 protein. The data contain about 320,000 distinct CDR3 sequences, around 4.5% of them seen just once; the ten biggest clones take up roughly a fifth. Study findings and constraints: Of the clonotypes, a small share occurred in both CD4 and CD8 compartments. Though weaker, the secondary response peaked faster, on day 5 versus 15.

The material sequenced was PBMCs, taken 15 days after the yellow fever booster vaccination. The sequence came from a man younger than 30 who received the YFV17D yellow fever vaccine. V and J are TRBV6-2 or TRBV6-3 and TRBJ1-5, with a possible D match to TRBD1 (5 bases). CDR3 sequence: CASSYGGYGQPQHF. The CDR3 nucleotides read TGTGCCAGCAGTTATGGGGGGTATGGTCAGCCCCAGCATTTT.